These 23 T cell receptor beta chains were sequenced from one sample in a study of identical twins. TCRdb re-derived calls from the 5' RACE reads in MiXCR, one entry per CDR3 protein. This table has about 250,000 distinct CDR3 sequences, 11% to 15% appearing once. The sequenced sample was memory (CD45RO+) T cells sorted from blood. The receptors derive from a woman in her late teens or twenties in good health.

The table lists this clonotype with a few counts. The V and J genes are TRBV21-1 and TRBJ2-3; no check of the table's D call, TRBD1, against the DNA was made. TRBV21-1 is reported as a pseudogene. This CDR3 has 12 amino acids. The CDR3 is CAFRTATDTQYF. The CDR3 nucleotides read TGTGCCTTCCGGACAGCCACAGATACGCAGTATTTT.

This clonotype was picked up a small number of times. The chain links TRBV15 to TRBJ2-7, with TRBD1 as a possible D gene (6 bases). Looked up from germline, CDR1 is LNHNV and CDR2 is YYDKDF (reference sequence). This CDR3 region has 15 residues. V lost 4 bases to trimming and J lost 2 bases, with 15 bases between them. CDR3 in DNA: TGTGCCACCAGCAACAAAAGGGGGTCTACCTACGAGCAGTACTTC. Its protein product is CATSNKRGSTYEQYF.

In this sample, this clonotype turned up a few times. V and J are TRBV7-6 and TRBJ2-5, with TRBD2 matching 8 bases. V was pared by 4 bases and J by 9 bases, with 16 bases of the junction left unmatched. Germline V gene sequence: CDR1 SGHVS, CDR2 FNYEAQ. The CDR3 is 16 amino acids. The CDR3 loop is CASSSGGRARQAAQYF. For the CDR3, the DNA is TGTGCCAGCAGCTCGGGGGGGAGAGCAAGGCAGGCGGCCCAGTACTTC.

This clonotype was found many times. V usage is TRBV6-1 and J usage is TRBJ2-3; 14 bases map to TRBD2. The CDR3 consists of 15 residues. Germline-derived CDR1 and CDR2 are MNHNS and SASEGT. Trimming took 4 bases from V and 4 from J; bases not matched to a gene: 1. CDR3 nucleotides: TGTGCCAGCAGTGGACTAGCGGGGGGGCCAGATACGCAGTATTTT. Protein product: CASSGLAGGPDTQYF.

Details on this clonotype: One base away lies a much larger clone, so this may be a sequencing read error. The chain carries TRBV12-3 or TRBV12-4 and TRBJ2-2; 7 nucleotides align to TRBD2. The CDR3 sequence is 15 residues long. The V segment lost 3 bases and the J segment 4 bases; nucleotides outside the gene matches: 5. For the CDR3, the DNA is TGTGCCAGCAGTTTTGAAGGGAGGGGCACCGGGGAGCTGTTTTTT. This sequence encodes CASSFEGRGTGELFF.

Many counts were recorded for this clonotype. In DNA form, the CDR3 reads TGTGCCAGCAGTGAAAACCCCAGTTTACCGGGCCGCGGGACCTTTACCTACAATGAGCAGTTCTTC. Translation gives CASSENPSLPGRGTFTYNEQFF. This chain joins TRBV2 and TRBJ2-1, with D possibly TRBD2 on 6 matching bases. CDR1 is SNHLY, CDR2 FYNNEI, per germline. The ends were cut back, 2 bases at V and 2 bases at J, with 31 bases in the middle. The CDR3 is made up of 22 amino acids.

This clonotype was seen at least ten times. CDR3 loop: CASSLTGLGQYF. The CDR3 coding sequence is TGTGCCAGCAGCCTGACAGGACTCGGGCAGTACTTC. The chain is built from TRBV12-3 or TRBV12-4 and TRBJ2-7; D is possibly TRBD1 (6 bases). Trimming took 6 bases from V and 9 from J, leaving 15 bases between them. CDR3 length: 12 residues.

A few counts support this clonotype. V gene TRBV7-6 combines with J gene TRBJ2-3, with 14 bases fitting TRBD2. In germline, CDR1 is SGHVS, CDR2 FNYEAQ. This CDR3 has 17 residues. With 5 bases clipped from V and 4 bases from J, the junction kept 8 bases outside the gene matches. The DNA for the CDR3 is TGTGCCAGCAGCCTAAGCGGACTAGCGGGAGGAGCAGATACGCAGTATTTT. It is translated as CASSLSGLAGGADTQYF.

Concerning this clonotype itself: Just one base apart from a much larger clone, this may be a read error. This chain uses TRBV7-2 with TRBJ2-5, with D perhaps TRBD1 or TRBD2 (5 bases each). Germline V gene lookup returns CDR1 SGHTA and CDR2 FQGNSA. The length of the CDR3 is 16 residues. Trimming left V 5 bases short and J 3 bases short, with 19 bases between. The CDR3 sequence: CASSRNGSGRKETQYF. CDR3 coding DNA: TGTGCCAGCAGCCGCAATGGGTCGGGACGGAAAGAGACCCAGTACTTC. The variable domain in full, with the rest retrieved from reference TRBV7-2 and TRBJ2-5, is GAGVSQSPSNKVTEKGKDVELRCDPISGHTALYWYRQSLGQGLEFLIYFQGNSAPDKSGLPSDRFSAERTGGSVSTLTIQRTQQEDSAVYLCASSRNGSGRKETQYFGPGTRLLVL.

The V call is TRBV6-5, the J call TRBJ1-3, with D hard to call. This CDR3 has 15 residues. V was pared by 0 bases and J by 2 bases, with 8 bases between. Germline V gene lookup returns CDR1 MNHEY and CDR2 SVGAGI. CDR3 nucleotides: TGTGCCAGCAGTTACTCGCTTGATACTGGAAACACCATATATTTT. This gives the protein CASSYSLDTGNTIYF.

This clonotype was detected only a few times. The rearrangement uses TRBV14 and TRBJ2-1, with D possibly being TRBD2 (5 bases). The CDR3 runs to 13 residues. V was pared by 0 bases and J by 12 bases, with 12 bases between. Germline CDR1 is SGHDN and CDR2 is FVKESK. The CDR3, as DNA: TGTGCCAGCAGCCAAGATCGCGGACTCGGGCAGTTCTTC. Protein product: CASSQDRGLGQFF.

This clonotype was seen repeatedly, ten times or more. CDR3 DNA sequence: TGTGCCAGCAGCGTAGAAGGGCTAGCGGGAGATACGCAGTATTTT. Encoded protein: CASSVEGLAGDTQYF. V is TRBV9 and J is TRBJ2-3, with 8 bases that match TRBD2. Per germline, CDR1 SGDLS and CDR2 YYNGEE. This CDR3 is 15 amino acids long. V gave up 0 bases and J gave up 5 bases; unmatched junction bases: 5.

This clonotype was seen more than once but under ten times. The chain is built from TRBV10-1 and TRBJ2-4, with D tentatively TRBD2 (6 bases). This CDR3 spans 13 amino acids. V was trimmed by 0 bases and J by 11 bases, leaving 11 bases between them. Germline CDR1 reads WNHNN; CDR2 reads SYGVQD (reference sequence). The CDR3 bases are TGCGCCAGCAGTGAGTCGGGAGGCAGCCTTCAGTACTTC. It codes for CASSESGGSLQYF.

This clonotype was seen only a few times. The chain combines TRBV30 with TRBJ2-1; 9 positions match TRBD2. This CDR3 comprises 14 residues. The J segment lost 2 bases and the V segment lost 4 bases, leaving 3 bases of the junction unmatched. CDR1 is GTSNPN and CDR2 is SVGIG in the germline V gene (reference sequence). The CDR3 DNA sequence: TGTGCCTGGAAACTAGCGGGTGCCTACAATGAGCAGTTCTTC. Protein sequence: CAWKLAGAYNEQFF.

This clonotype turned up a few times. The gene calls are TRBV27 and TRBJ2-1; D is uncertain. The germline V gene has CDR1 MNHEY and CDR2 SMNVEV (reference sequence). This CDR3 is built from 12 residues. V lost 6 bases and J 4 bases, leaving 7 bases between the germline ends. CDR3 coding DNA: TGTGCCAGCAGCGGCTTTTACAATGAGCAGTTCTTC. As protein: CASSGFYNEQFF.

V usage is TRBV5-1 and J usage is TRBJ2-3; D may match TRBD1 or TRBD2 (5 bases each). V dropped 4 bases and J dropped 2 bases, with 8 bases sitting between them. The CDR3 length is 13 residues. Germline loops: CDR1 SGHRS, CDR2 YFSETQ. CDR3 protein: CASSGGFTDTQYF. The CDR3 DNA reads TGCGCCAGCAGCGGGGGATTCACAGATACGCAGTATTTT.

This clonotype was seen ten or more times. This chain joins TRBV5-1 and TRBJ2-7; D is tentatively TRBD1 or TRBD2 (5 bases each). The germline V and J ends were trimmed by 2 bases and 3 bases, with 18 bases remaining between them. CDR3 length: 16 amino acids. CDR1 and CDR2 from the germline V gene are SGHRS and YFSETQ. The CDR3 nucleotides read TGCGCCAGCAGCTTTACTCCGAGGGGTCTAGTCTACGAGCAGTACTTC. Amino acid sequence: CASSFTPRGLVYEQYF. Drawing the rest from reference TRBV5-1 and TRBJ2-7, the complete variable domain is KAGVTQTPRYLIKTRGQQVTLSCSPISGHRSVSWYQQTPGQGLQFLFEYFSETQRNKGNFPGRFSGRQFSNSRSEMNVSTLELGDSALYLCASSFTPRGLVYEQYFGPGTRLTVT.

The sample holds a few counts of this clonotype. The chain uses TRBV11-1 and TRBJ2-5, with D possibly matching TRBD2 (5 bases). V was shortened by 0 bases and J by 5 bases, with 10 bases between the two germline ends. This CDR3 has 14 residues. The germline gives CDR1 SGHAT, CDR2 FQDESV (reference sequence). The CDR3 here is CASSLAPGTETQYF. The CDR3 DNA reads as TGTGCCAGCAGCTTAGCGCCGGGAACCGAGACCCAGTACTTC. The full variable domain, its missing parts supplied by reference TRBV11-1 and TRBJ2-5, is EAEVAQSPRYKITEKSQAVAFWCDPISGHATLYWYRQILGQGPELLVQFQDESVVDDSQLPKDRFSAERLKGVDSTLKIQPAELGDSAMYLCASSLAPGTETQYFGPGTRLLVL.

This chain joins TRBV7-3 and TRBJ1-2; D may be TRBD1 (6 bases). Germline lookup yields CDR1 SGHTA and CDR2 FQGTGA. CDR3 length: 14 residues. Trimming took 2 bases from V and 3 from J, leaving 10 bases between them. The chain's CDR3 is CASSLYRVDYGYTF. DNA of the CDR3: TGTGCCAGCAGCTTATACAGGGTTGACTATGGCTACACCTTC.

This clonotype was recorded many times. The rearrangement joins TRBV10-3 to TRBJ2-5, with D unresolved. Germline V CDR1 and CDR2: ENHRY, SYGVKD. The V end was cut by 6 bases, the J end by 2 bases, with 13 bases between. The CDR3 length is 14 residues. The CDR3 coding sequence is TGTGCCATCAGGGCTTCGCGGCTTCAAGAGACCCAGTACTTC. This encodes CAIRASRLQETQYF.

This clonotype has more than one count but fewer than ten. The chain uses TRBV6-5 and TRBJ1-1; no firm D call. The germline CDR1 and CDR2 sequences are MNHEY and SVGAGI. Trimming took off 2 bases at V and 1 base at J, with 14 bases between the two ends. The CDR3 contains 16 residues. CDR3 sequence (DNA): TGTGCCAGCAGTTACCGGGTTGACACTCCGAACACTGAAGCTTTCTTT. It is translated as CASSYRVDTPNTEAFF.

The J gene is TRBJ2-1, the V gene TRBV5-1; TRBD2 matches at 10 bases. This CDR3 has 14 residues. Germline V gene sequence: CDR1 SGHRS, CDR2 YFSETQ. J was trimmed by 10 bases and V by 2 bases; bases with no gene match: 6. CDR3 loop: CASSFSGGQEEQFF. CDR3 bases: TGCGCCAGCAGCTTTAGCGGGGGGCAAGAAGAGCAGTTCTTC.

The chain couples TRBV7-2 to TRBJ1-4, with D possibly being TRBD1 (6 bases). The V gene's germline CDR1 is SGHTA and CDR2 FQGNSA. The CDR3 runs to 16 residues. Deletions cut 5 bases from V and 0 bases from J, with 13 bases between. CDR3 amino acids: CASSLGQTATNEKLFF. The CDR3 DNA is TGTGCCAGCAGCCTTGGACAGACCGCAACTAATGAAAAACTGTTTTTT.